What follows are 18 T cell receptor beta chains derived from one specimen sequenced in a study of blood T cell repertoires in COVID-19. Assay used: immunoSEQ multiplex PCR; TCRdb lists only in-frame clones, some missing. The data hold 30,000 to 40,000 clones, with about 86% observed a single time. The specimen was peripheral blood. These receptors were obtained from a woman older than 75 with active or convalescent COVID-19.

The J gene is TRBJ2-3, the V gene TRBV5-5; D unresolved. CDR3 length: 16 amino acids. CDR1 and CDR2 from the germline V gene are SGHKS and YYEKEE (reference sequence). V was trimmed by 0 bases and J by 3 bases, leaving 14 bases between them. The CDR3 spells CASSLGGSGPTDTQYF. CDR3 DNA sequence: TGTGCCAGCAGCTTGGGAGGTAGTGGTCCAACAGATACGCAGTATTTT. Looking up the rest from reference TRBV5-5 and TRBJ2-3 gives the full variable domain: DAGVTQSPTHLIKTRGQQVTLRCSPISGHKSVSWYQQVLGQGPQFIFQYYEKEERGRGNFPDRFSARQFPNYSSELNVNALLLGDSALYLCASSLGGSGPTDTQYFGPGTRLTVL.

The chain uses TRBV19 and TRBJ1-2; TRBD1 matches at 11 bases. The length of the CDR3 is 16 residues. CDR1 LNHDA and CDR2 SQIVND come from the germline V gene (reference sequence). With V trimmed by 5 bases and J by 4 bases, 9 bases remained unmatched. The CDR3 nucleotides are TGTGCCAGTAGTCTCAACGGACAGGGGGCTTCCTATGGCTACACCTTC. Its protein product is CASSLNGQGASYGYTF.

V is TRBV28 and J is TRBJ2-1; weak D call: TRBD2 (5 bases). CDR3 length: 15 residues. V shed 8 bases and J shed 12 bases, with 26 bases lying between them. CDR1 and CDR2 from the germline V gene are MDHEN and SYDVKM. The CDR3 DNA reads as TGTGCCAGCCAATCCTCGCTTGGGCTAGCCGGCTGGCAGTTCTTC. It specifies CASQSSLGLAGWQFF.

The chain carries TRBV3-1 (or the pseudogene TRBV3-2) and TRBJ2-7; 7 bases fit TRBD2. Germline V lookup: CDR1 LGHDT, CDR2 YNNKEL (reference sequence). The CDR3 spans 14 residues. V dropped 4 bases and J dropped 0; count of bases not matched to a gene: 3. The CDR3 region has the DNA TGTGCCAGCAGCCCTAGCGGTATCTCCTACGAGCAGTACTTC. Residues: CASSPSGISYEQYF.

The V and J genes are TRBV5-4 and TRBJ2-7; D possibly corresponds to TRBD2 (5 bases). The CDR3 totals 14 residues. Trimming shortened V by 1 base and J by 5 bases, and 13 bases separated the two germline ends. Germline lookup yields CDR1 SGHNT and CDR2 YYREEE (reference sequence). The CDR3 protein is CASSLRLAPHEQYF. DNA of the CDR3: TGTGCCAGCAGCTTGCGGCTAGCTCCCCACGAGCAGTACTTC.

The chain carries TRBV9 and TRBJ1-1; D is undetermined. CDR1 is SGDLS and CDR2 is YYNGEE in the germline V gene. The V and J ends lost 0 bases and 8 bases respectively, with 11 bases between them. The CDR3 length is 13 residues. The CDR3 DNA is TGTGCCAGCAGCGTAGCTCAAACAGAGGAAGCTTTCTTT. Translated: CASSVAQTEEAFF.

V and J are TRBV19 and TRBJ1-5; TRBD1 might be the D (5 bases). Per germline, CDR1 LNHDA and CDR2 SQIVND (reference sequence). V was shortened by 2 bases and J by 6 bases, with 14 bases between the two germline ends. The CDR3 contains 15 residues. The CDR3 DNA follows: TGTGCCAGTAGTATATATGGGGGAGGTGGTCAGCCCCAGCATTTT. Translating gives CASSIYGGGGQPQHF.

The rearrangement joins TRBV19 to TRBJ1-2; possible D gene TRBD1, 5 bases. Germline CDR1 reads LNHDA; CDR2 reads SQIVND (reference sequence). V lost 3 bases, J lost 0 bases, and 11 bases lay in between. This CDR3 comprises 15 residues. The CDR3 DNA follows: TGTGCCAGTAGTATTACTATGACAGCTAACTATGGCTACACCTTC. The encoded protein is CASSITMTANYGYTF.

This clone has a handful of counts. V is TRBV3-1 (or the pseudogene TRBV3-2) and J is TRBJ1-6; 8 nucleotides line up with TRBD1. CDR1 is LGHDT and CDR2 is YNNKEL in the germline V gene (reference sequence). After removal of 1 base from V and 9 bases from J, the junction contained 5 bases not matched to a gene. This CDR3 is 15 amino acids long. The CDR3 sequence: CASSQVGQGSSPLHF. Written as DNA, the CDR3 is TGTGCCAGCAGCCAAGTAGGACAGGGAAGTTCACCCCTCCACTTT.

The chain carries TRBV18 and TRBJ2-5; no clear D gene. Germline assignment: CDR1 KGHSH and CDR2 LQKENI. This CDR3 has 12 residues. The V and J ends lost 2 bases and 4 bases respectively, with 5 bases between them. Here the CDR3 DNA reads TGTGCCAGCTCACCAGGGCGAGAGACCCAGTACTTC. It specifies CASSPGRETQYF. The whole variable domain, filled in from reference TRBV18 and TRBJ2-5, reads NAGVMQNPRHLVRRRGQEARLRCSPMKGHSHVYWYRQLPEEGLKFMVYLQKENIIDESGMPKERFSAEFPKEGPSILRIQQVVRGDSAAYFCASSPGRETQYFGPGTRLLVL.

The chain uses TRBV11-3 and TRBJ1-6; 7 bases line up with TRBD1. The V and J ends lost 4 bases and 0 bases, in that order; junction bases with no gene match: 6. CDR3 size: 17 residues. Germline CDR1 SGHNT, CDR2 YENEEA. The chain's CDR3 is CASSYRGDSSYNSPLHF. The DNA for the CDR3 is TGTGCCAGCAGCTACAGAGGGGACAGCTCCTATAATTCACCCCTCCACTTT.

The chain employs TRBV7-9 and TRBJ2-3, with D hard to call. Trimming took 3 bases from V and 0 from J, leaving 4 bases between them. This CDR3 contains 13 residues. Germline CDR1 SEHNR, CDR2 FQNEAQ (reference sequence). The CDR3: CASSLESTDTQYF. The CDR3 DNA reads as TGTGCCAGCAGCTTGGAGAGCACAGATACGCAGTATTTT.

The rearrangement uses TRBV6-5 and TRBJ1-1; D unclear. Looked up from germline, CDR1 is MNHEY and CDR2 is SVGAGI. The CDR3 spans 13 residues. Trimming removed 6 bases at V and 0 bases at J, with 8 bases between. CDR3 in amino acids: CASRYLMNTEAFF. CDR3 coding DNA: TGTGCCAGCAGATATTTAATGAACACTGAAGCTTTCTTT.

This clone was detected only once. The J gene is TRBJ2-3, the V gene TRBV20-1; 7 nucleotides match TRBD2. Per the germline V gene, CDR1 is DFQATT and CDR2 is SNEGSKA (reference sequence). J lost 0 bases, V lost 3 bases, and 12 bases had no gene match. There are 17 residues in the CDR3. The DNA for the CDR3 is TGCAGTGCTAGTGGGGGGAGGGTATCCTACAGCACAGATACGCAGTATTTT. This codes for CSASGGRVSYSTDTQYF.

This clone came up a few times. The rearrangement uses TRBV6-6 and TRBJ1-5; D unresolved. V was shortened by 2 bases and J by 3 bases, with 8 bases between the two germline ends. The CDR3 totals 14 residues. Germline values: CDR1 MNHNY, CDR2 SVGAGI (reference sequence). CDR3 sequence reads: CASSYRTDNQPQHF. In DNA, the CDR3 is TGTGCCAGCAGTTACCGAACAGACAATCAGCCCCAGCATTTT.

The chain joins TRBV6-6 to TRBJ2-7; TRBD1 agrees at 9 bases. V was clipped by 1 base and J by 5 bases; unmatched bases: 3. CDR1 is MNHNY and CDR2 is SVGAGI in the germline V gene (reference sequence). The CDR3 length is 14 residues. The CDR3 loop is CASSYWDRADEQYF. The CDR3 nucleotides read TGTGCCAGCAGTTACTGGGACAGGGCTGACGAGCAGTACTTC.

J is TRBJ2-5 and V is TRBV11-3, with a weak D call TRBD2 (8 bases). The ends were cut back, 2 bases at V and 5 bases at J, with 15 bases in the middle. Germline V gives CDR1 SGHNT, CDR2 YENEEA. The CDR3 sequence is 15 residues long. CDR3 residues: CASSLRTGGGETQYF. CDR3 coding DNA: TGTGCCAGCAGCTTAAGAACGGGAGGGGGCGAGACCCAGTACTTC.

The rearrangement links TRBV7-8 to TRBJ2-4; possible D gene TRBD2, 5 bases. Trimming cost V 6 bases and J 5 bases, with 14 bases left between them. Germline CDR1 is SGHVS and CDR2 is FQNEAQ. The CDR3 loop spans 14 amino acids. CDR3 loop: CASSRGPGENIQYF. The CDR3 region has the DNA TGTGCCAGCAGTCGAGGGCCCGGGGAAAACATTCAGTACTTC.